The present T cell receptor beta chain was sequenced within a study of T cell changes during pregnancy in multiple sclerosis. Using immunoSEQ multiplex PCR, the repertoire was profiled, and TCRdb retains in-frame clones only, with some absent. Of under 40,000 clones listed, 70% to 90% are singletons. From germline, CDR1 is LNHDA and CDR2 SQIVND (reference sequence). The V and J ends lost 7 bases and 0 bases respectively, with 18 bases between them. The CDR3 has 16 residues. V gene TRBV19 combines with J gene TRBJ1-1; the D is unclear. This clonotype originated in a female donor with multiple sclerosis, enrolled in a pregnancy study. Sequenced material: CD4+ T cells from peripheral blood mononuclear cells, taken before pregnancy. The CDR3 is CASIDGAGGMNTEAFF. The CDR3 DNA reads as TGTGCCAGTATTGATGGAGCGGGCGGTATGAACACTGAAGCTTTCTTT.